Described below is a single T cell receptor beta chain sequence and its context. Its antigen is unknown. The entry originates in a study of T-cell reconstitution after alpha-beta-depleted transplantation in children. General study findings and limits: When one year had passed after transplant, most T-cell counts and diversity came from newly produced T cells. Reportedly, only several hundred clones from non-depleted graft cells drove alpha-beta T-cell counts at about two months.

Trimming cost V 3 bases and J 9 bases, with 10 bases left between them. Germline V CDR1 and CDR2: SGHDT, YYEEEE. The CDR3 spans 12 residues. Preparing the TCRbeta library involved the use of unique molecular identifiers. Via MiXCR, TCRdb re-called the PCR reads, giving one row per CDR3 protein. The table shows about 460,000 distinct CDR3 sequences, with roughly 10% occurring only once. The origin of this receptor is a female patient aged 2-9 years who had a stem cell transplant for aplastic anemia, so the T cells may come from the graft donor. J is TRBJ2-1 and V is TRBV5-6, with D maybe TRBD2 (5 bases). This material consisted of PBMCs, mostly from graft donor cells, taken 180 days after TCRalphabeta/CD19-depleted stem cell transplant. Here the CDR3 reads CASSSSSGEQFF. The CDR3 bases are TGTGCCAGCAGCTCTAGCAGCGGTGAGCAGTTCTTC.